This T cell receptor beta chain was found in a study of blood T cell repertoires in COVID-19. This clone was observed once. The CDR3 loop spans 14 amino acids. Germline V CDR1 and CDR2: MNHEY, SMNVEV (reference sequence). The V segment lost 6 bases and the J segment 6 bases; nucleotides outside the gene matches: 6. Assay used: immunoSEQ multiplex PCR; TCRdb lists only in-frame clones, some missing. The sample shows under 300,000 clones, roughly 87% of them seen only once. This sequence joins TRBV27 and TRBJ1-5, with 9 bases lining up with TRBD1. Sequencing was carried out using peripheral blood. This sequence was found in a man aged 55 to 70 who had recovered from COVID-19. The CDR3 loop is CASSLDRGTQPQHF. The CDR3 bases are TGTGCCAGCAGCCTAGACAGGGGGACTCAGCCCCAGCATTTT.